This TCR beta chain was sequenced during a study of blood T cell repertoires in COVID-19. Study members were between roughly 18 and 89 years old and lived in approximately 25 US regions. Deletions cut 6 bases from V and 10 bases from J, with 18 bases between. CDR1 is SQVTM, CDR2 ANQGSEA, per germline. The CDR3 consists of 12 residues. Measured with immunoSEQ multiplex PCR; TCRdb has only the in-frame clones, and not every one. The sample gives 310,000 or so clones, about 91% of which show up once; about 8.9% is in the top ten. V usage is TRBV29-1 and J usage is TRBJ1-1, with D perhaps matching TRBD1 (6 bases). Sample: PBMCs or T cells enriched from blood (not recorded which). The origin of this receptor is a woman in her late teens or twenties who had recovered from COVID-19. The CDR3 reads CSVSAGGAGAFF. The DNA for the CDR3 is TGCAGCGTGTCTGCGGGGGGGGCCGGAGCTTTCTTT.